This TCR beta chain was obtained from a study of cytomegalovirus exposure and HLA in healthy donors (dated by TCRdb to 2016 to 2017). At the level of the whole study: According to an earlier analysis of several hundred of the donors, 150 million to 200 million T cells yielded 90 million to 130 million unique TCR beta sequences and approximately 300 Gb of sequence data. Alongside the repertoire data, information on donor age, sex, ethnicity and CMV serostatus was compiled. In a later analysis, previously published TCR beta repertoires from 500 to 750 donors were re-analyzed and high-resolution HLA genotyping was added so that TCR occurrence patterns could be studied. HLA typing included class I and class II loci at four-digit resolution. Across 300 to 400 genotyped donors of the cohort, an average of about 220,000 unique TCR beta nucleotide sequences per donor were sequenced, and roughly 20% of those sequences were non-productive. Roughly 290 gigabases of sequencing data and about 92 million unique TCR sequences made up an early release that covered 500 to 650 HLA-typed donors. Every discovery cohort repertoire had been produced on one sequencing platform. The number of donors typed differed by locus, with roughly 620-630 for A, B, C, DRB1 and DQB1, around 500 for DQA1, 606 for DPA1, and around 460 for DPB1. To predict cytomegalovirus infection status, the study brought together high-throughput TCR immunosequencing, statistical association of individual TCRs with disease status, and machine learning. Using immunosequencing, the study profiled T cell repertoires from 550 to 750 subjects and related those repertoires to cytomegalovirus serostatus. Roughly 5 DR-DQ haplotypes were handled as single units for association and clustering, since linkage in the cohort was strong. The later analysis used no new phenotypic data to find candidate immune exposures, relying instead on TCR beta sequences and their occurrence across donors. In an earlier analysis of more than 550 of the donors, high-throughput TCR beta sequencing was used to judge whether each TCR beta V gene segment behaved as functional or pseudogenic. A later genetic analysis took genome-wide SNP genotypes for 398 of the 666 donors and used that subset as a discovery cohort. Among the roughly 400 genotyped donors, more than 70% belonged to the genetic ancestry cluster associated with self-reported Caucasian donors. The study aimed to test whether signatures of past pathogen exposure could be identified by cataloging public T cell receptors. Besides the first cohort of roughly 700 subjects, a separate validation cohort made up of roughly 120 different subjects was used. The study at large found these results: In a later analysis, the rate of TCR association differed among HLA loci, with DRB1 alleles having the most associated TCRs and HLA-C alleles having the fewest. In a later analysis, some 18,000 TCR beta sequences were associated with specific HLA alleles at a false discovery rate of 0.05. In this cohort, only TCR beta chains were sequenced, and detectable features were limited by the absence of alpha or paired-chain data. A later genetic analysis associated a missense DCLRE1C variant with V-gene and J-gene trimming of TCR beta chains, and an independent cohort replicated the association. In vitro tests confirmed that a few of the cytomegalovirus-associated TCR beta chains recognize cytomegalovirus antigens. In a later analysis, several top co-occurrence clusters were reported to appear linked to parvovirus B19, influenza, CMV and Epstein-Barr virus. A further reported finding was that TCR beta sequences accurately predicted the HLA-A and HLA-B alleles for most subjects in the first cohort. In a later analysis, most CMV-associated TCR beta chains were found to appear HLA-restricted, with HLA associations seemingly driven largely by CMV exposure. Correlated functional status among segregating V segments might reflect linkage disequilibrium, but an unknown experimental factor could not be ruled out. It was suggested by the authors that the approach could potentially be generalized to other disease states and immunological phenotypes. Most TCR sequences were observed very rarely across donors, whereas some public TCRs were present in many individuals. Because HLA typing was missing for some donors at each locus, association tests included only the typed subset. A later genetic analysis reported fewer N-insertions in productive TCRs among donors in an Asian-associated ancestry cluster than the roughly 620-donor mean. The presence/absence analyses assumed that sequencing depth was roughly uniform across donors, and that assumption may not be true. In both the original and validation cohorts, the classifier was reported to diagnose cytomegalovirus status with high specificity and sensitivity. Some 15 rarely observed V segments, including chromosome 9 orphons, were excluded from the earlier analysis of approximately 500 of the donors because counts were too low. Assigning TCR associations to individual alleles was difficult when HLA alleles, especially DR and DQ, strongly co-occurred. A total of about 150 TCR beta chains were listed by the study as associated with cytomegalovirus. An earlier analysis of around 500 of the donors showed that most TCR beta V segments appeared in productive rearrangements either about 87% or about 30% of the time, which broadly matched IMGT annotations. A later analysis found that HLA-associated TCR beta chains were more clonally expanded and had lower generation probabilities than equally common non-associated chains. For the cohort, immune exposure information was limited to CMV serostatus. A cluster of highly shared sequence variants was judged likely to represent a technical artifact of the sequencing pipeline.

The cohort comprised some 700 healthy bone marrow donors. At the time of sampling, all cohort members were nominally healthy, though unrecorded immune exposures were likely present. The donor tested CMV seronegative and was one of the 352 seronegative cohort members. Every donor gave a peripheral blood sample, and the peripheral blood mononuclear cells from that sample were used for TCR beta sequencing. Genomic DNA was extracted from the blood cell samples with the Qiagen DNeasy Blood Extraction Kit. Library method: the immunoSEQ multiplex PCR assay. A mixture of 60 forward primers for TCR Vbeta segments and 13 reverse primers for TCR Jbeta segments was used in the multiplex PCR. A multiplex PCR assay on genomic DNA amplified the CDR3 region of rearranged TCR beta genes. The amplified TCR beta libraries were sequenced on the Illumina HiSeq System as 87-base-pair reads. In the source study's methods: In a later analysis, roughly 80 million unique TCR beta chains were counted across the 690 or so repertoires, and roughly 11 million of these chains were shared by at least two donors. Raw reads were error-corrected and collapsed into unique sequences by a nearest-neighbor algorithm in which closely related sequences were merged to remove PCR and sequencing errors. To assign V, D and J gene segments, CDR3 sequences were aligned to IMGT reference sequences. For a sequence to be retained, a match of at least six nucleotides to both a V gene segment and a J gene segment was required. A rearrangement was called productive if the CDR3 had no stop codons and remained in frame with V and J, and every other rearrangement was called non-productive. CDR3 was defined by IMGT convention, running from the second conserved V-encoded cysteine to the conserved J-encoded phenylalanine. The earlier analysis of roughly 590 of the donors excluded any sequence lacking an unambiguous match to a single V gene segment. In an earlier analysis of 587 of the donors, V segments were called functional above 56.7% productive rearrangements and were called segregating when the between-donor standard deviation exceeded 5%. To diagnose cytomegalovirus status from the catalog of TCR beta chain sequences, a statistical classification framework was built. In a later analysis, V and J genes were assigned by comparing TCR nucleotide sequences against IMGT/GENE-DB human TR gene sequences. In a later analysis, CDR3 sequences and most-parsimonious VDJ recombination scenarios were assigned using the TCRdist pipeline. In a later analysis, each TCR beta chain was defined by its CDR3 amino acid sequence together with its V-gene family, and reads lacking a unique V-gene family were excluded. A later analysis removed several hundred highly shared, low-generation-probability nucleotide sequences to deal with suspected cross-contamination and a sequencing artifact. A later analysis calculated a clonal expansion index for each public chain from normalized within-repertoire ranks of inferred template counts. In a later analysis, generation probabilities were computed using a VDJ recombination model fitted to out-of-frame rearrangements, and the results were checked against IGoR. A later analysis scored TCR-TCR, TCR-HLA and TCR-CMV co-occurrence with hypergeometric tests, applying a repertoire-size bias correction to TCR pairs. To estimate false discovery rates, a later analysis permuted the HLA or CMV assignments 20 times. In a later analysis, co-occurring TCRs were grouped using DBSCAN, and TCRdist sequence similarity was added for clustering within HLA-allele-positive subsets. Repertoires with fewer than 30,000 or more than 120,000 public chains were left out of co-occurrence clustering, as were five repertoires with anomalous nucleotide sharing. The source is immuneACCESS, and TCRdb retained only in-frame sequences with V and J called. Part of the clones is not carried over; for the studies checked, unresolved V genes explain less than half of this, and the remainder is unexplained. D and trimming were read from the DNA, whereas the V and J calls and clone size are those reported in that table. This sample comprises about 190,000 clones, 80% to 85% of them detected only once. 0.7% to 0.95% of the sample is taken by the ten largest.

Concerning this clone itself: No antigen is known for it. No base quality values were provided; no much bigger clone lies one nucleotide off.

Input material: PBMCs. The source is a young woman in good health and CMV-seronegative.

The CDR3 region reads CATSPILTGEDEQYF. The DNA is as follows: TGTGCCACCAGCCCTATATTGACAGGGGAGGACGAGCAGTACTTC. This receptor chain uses TRBV15 and TRBJ2-7; 8 bases in the junction line up with TRBD1. The junction shows trimming of 5 bases on V and 5 bases on J, and the gene matches do not reach 11 bases of it. The germline V gene encodes CDR1 LNHNV and CDR2 YYDKDF (reference sequence). CDR3 length: 15 amino acids, cysteine to phenylalanine. Only the CDR3 part of the read is kept: 45 bases, read in frame from the first base.